This T cell receptor beta chain was sequenced during a study of shared clonotypes between healthy human individuals. Looking at the study overall: There were three CD4 naive, three CD4 memory, two CD8 naive and one CD8 memory plates per donor.

Germline V gene sequence: CDR1 SNHLY, CDR2 FYNNEI. The junction had 7 bases not matched to a gene; V was cut back by 8 bases and J by 6 bases. The CDR3 runs to 14 residues. Healthy HIV-negative adults with no recent acute infections or vaccinations were recruited as donors. It was into CD45RA+ naive and CD45RA-negative memory subsets that the CD4+ cells were split. Sorted-subset replicate PCR reactions were performed with approximately 200 ng DNA, corresponding to roughly 27,000 T cell genomes. The method was immunoSEQ multiplex PCR; TCRdb's version includes in-frame clones alone and lacks a portion of them. Here the sample spans over a million clones, about 80% being singletons.

What was sequenced was memory CD4+ T cells from PBMCs. Subset described: CD45RA-negative fraction. The chain recombines TRBV2 with TRBJ1-5; 10 bases agree with TRBD1. The sequence came from a man in his late teens or twenties in good health. Some clones in this sample may be carry-over from other donors' samples. The CDR3 sequence: CASGDRGSVQPQHF. In nucleotides, the CDR3 is TGTGCCAGCGGGGACAGGGGTTCGGTTCAGCCCCAGCATTTT. The whole variable domain, remainder taken from reference TRBV2 and TRBJ1-5, is EPEVTQTPSHQVTQMGQEVILRCVPISNHLYFYWYRQILGQKVEFLVSFYNNEISEKSEIFDDQFSVERPDGSNFTLKIRSTKLEDSAMYFCASGDRGSVQPQHFGDGTRLSIL.